The 19 T cell receptor beta chains in this list originate from one sample, sequenced in a study of T cells in localized non-small cell lung cancer. Here immunoSEQ multiplex PCR was the method, and the copy in TCRdb shows in-frame clones only, minus some. Among 59,000 or so clones listed, roughly nine tenths were seen once. This material consisted of peripheral blood, taken before any cancer treatment. Every receptor here comes from a man between 40 and 75 years old with stage I lung adenocarcinoma.

The CDR3: CASSPDRGGGDTQYF. The CDR3 nucleotides read TGTGCCAGCAGCCCGGACAGGGGAGGTGGAGATACGCAGTATTTT. The J gene is TRBJ2-3, the V gene TRBV7-9; 9 nucleotides match TRBD1. Germline CDR1 is SEHNR and CDR2 is FQNEAQ (reference sequence). V lost 5 bases, J lost 5 bases, and 8 bases stayed unmatched. This CDR3 contains 15 residues.

The chain joins TRBV7-9 to TRBJ1-2; TRBD1 is a possible D gene (6 bases). Germline-derived CDR1 and CDR2 are SEHNR and FQNEAQ (reference sequence). CDR3 length: 16 amino acids. V lost 4 bases and J 3 bases, leaving 18 bases between the germline ends. CDR3 amino acids: CASSSSRGKGDYGYTF. The CDR3 coding sequence is TGTGCCAGCAGCTCCTCTAGGGGCAAGGGGGACTATGGCTACACCTTC.

This sequence joins TRBV13 and TRBJ2-7; 15 bases match TRBD2. V was pared by 4 bases and J by 4 bases, with 2 bases of the junction left unmatched. The CDR3 spans 15 residues. Germline V gene data show CDR1 as PRHDT and CDR2 as FYEKMQ (reference sequence). The CDR3 sequence: CASSSGTSGRYEQYF. DNA of the CDR3: TGTGCCAGCAGCTCCGGGACTAGCGGGAGGTACGAGCAGTACTTC.

The chain combines TRBV11-2 with TRBJ2-3, with 9 nucleotides matching TRBD2. This CDR3 contains 14 residues. Germline values: CDR1 SGHAT, CDR2 FQNNGV. Unmatched junction bases numbered 4, after V lost 6 bases and J lost 3 bases. CDR3 nucleotides: TGTGCCAGCAGAAGCGGGAGGAATACAGATACGCAGTATTTT. This sequence encodes CASRSGRNTDTQYF.

This chain connects TRBV5-6 to TRBJ1-4; maybe TRBD1 (6 bases). This CDR3 is 15 amino acids long. Trimming shortened V by 2 bases and J by 8 bases, and 16 bases separated the two germline ends. Germline V gene sequence: CDR1 SGHDT, CDR2 YYEEEE. CDR3: CASSFVGGAQEKLFF. DNA of the CDR3: TGTGCCAGCAGCTTTGTGGGGGGCGCCCAGGAAAAACTGTTTTTT.

The V and J genes are TRBV28 and TRBJ2-2; 7 nucleotides agree with TRBD1. This CDR3 has 15 amino acids. The junction had 6 bases not matched to a gene; V was cut back by 3 bases and J by 5 bases. The germline V gene has CDR1 MDHEN and CDR2 SYDVKM. The CDR3 loop reads CASSFDRVVTGELFF. The CDR3 bases are TGTGCCAGCAGTTTCGACAGGGTAGTAACCGGGGAGCTGTTTTTT.

This sequence joins TRBV13 and TRBJ2-7; D gene unclear. Per the germline V gene, CDR1 is PRHDT and CDR2 is FYEKMQ (reference sequence). The CDR3 length is 11 residues. Trimming stripped 3 bases from V and 6 bases from J, with 6 bases between. As DNA, the CDR3 is TGTGCCAGCAGCTTCCTCGGCGAGCAGTACTTC. Protein sequence: CASSFLGEQYF. Combining the CDR3 with reference TRBV13 and TRBJ2-7 gives the whole variable domain AAGVIQSPRHLIKEKRETATLKCYPIPRHDTVYWYQQGPGQDPQFLISFYEKMQSDKGSIPDRFSAQQFSDYHSELNMSSLELGDSALYFCASSFLGEQYFGPGTRLTVT.

The chain employs TRBV2 and TRBJ2-1; D is undetermined. The germline V gene has CDR1 SNHLY and CDR2 FYNNEI. The CDR3 has 14 residues. V shed 4 bases and J shed 4 bases, with 11 bases lying between them. The CDR3 spells CASSGWSAYNEQFF. In DNA, the CDR3 is TGTGCCAGCAGTGGGTGGAGTGCGTACAATGAGCAGTTCTTC. The whole variable domain, filled in from reference TRBV2 and TRBJ2-1, reads EPEVTQTPSHQVTQMGQEVILRCVPISNHLYFYWYRQILGQKVEFLVSFYNNEISEKSEIFDDQFSVERPDGSNFTLKIRSTKLEDSAMYFCASSGWSAYNEQFFGPGTRLTVL.

CDR3 in amino acids: CASSLARDTEAFF. The DNA of the CDR3 is TGTGCCAGCAGCTTAGCGAGGGACACTGAAGCTTTCTTT. The chain combines TRBV11-2 with TRBJ1-1; no reliable D call. The CDR3 spans 13 residues. Germline V gene data show CDR1 as SGHAT and CDR2 as FQNNGV. V lost 1 base and J 3 bases, leaving 6 bases between the germline ends.

This rearrangement joins TRBV5-6 to TRBJ2-7; D is perhaps TRBD2 (6 bases). The ends were cut back, 4 bases at V and 2 bases at J, with 10 bases in the middle. The CDR3 runs to 13 residues. Germline V gene data show CDR1 as SGHDT and CDR2 as YYEEEE. The CDR3 coding sequence is TGTGCCAGCAGCCCGGCGGGACCCTACGAGCAGTACTTC. Protein: CASSPAGPYEQYF.

V usage is TRBV19 and J usage is TRBJ2-3, with D unresolved. This CDR3 has 14 residues. V was shortened by 3 bases and J by 5 bases, with 12 bases between the two germline ends. Germline CDR1 reads LNHDA; CDR2 reads SQIVND (reference sequence). The CDR3 coding sequence is TGTGCCAGTAGTATTCTCCTGAGTATAGATACGCAGTATTTT. It translates to CASSILLSIDTQYF.

The V call is TRBV5-1, the J call TRBJ2-7, with D maybe TRBD1 (6 bases). This CDR3 has 12 amino acids. With 4 bases removed from V and 7 bases from J, the gap between germline ends came to 12 bases. Germline CDR1 reads SGHRS; CDR2 reads YFSETQ. The CDR3 is CASSTRGEEQYF. The CDR3, as DNA: TGCGCCAGCAGCACCAGGGGTGAGGAGCAGTACTTC.

The genes are TRBV6-5 and TRBJ2-3; D is ambiguous. This CDR3 spans 14 amino acids. The germline CDR1 and CDR2 sequences are MNHEY and SVGAGI. Trimming took 4 bases from V and 4 from J, leaving 12 bases between them. The CDR3 bases are TGTGCCAGCAGTTTTGTGAATCGCGCAGATACGCAGTATTTT. Protein product: CASSFVNRADTQYF.

This clone was found once. The chain employs TRBV2 and TRBJ2-5; no firm D call. Per the germline V gene, CDR1 is SNHLY and CDR2 is FYNNEI. The CDR3 covers 11 residues. The V end lost 3 bases, the J end lost 7 bases, and 6 bases lay between the germline ends. The CDR3 sequence: CASSEGGTQYF. The CDR3 DNA is TGTGCCAGCAGTGAGGGTGGGACCCAGTACTTC. Full variable domain (remainder filled in from reference TRBV2 and TRBJ2-5): EPEVTQTPSHQVTQMGQEVILRCVPISNHLYFYWYRQILGQKVEFLVSFYNNEISEKSEIFDDQFSVERPDGSNFTLKIRSTKLEDSAMYFCASSEGGTQYFGPGTRLLVL.

V and J are TRBV19 and TRBJ2-1; the D call may be TRBD1 or TRBD2 (6 bases each). CDR1 is LNHDA and CDR2 is SQIVND in the germline V gene (reference sequence). The V end was cut by 3 bases, the J end by 9 bases, with 15 bases between. The CDR3 consists of 14 residues. The CDR3 region has the DNA TGTGCCAGTAGTATCCGGGGGCTCAGGGGTGAGCAGTTCTTC. Amino acid sequence: CASSIRGLRGEQFF.

V and J are TRBV29-1 and TRBJ1-1; no firm D call. Trimming shortened V by 5 bases and J by 6 bases, and 7 bases separated the two germline ends. Per germline, CDR1 SQVTM and CDR2 ANQGSEA. The CDR3 runs to 10 residues. CDR3 nucleotide sequence: TGCAGCGTTAAGGTCGCTGAAGCTTTCTTT. Amino acid sequence: CSVKVAEAFF.

J is TRBJ2-1 and V is TRBV4-1, with TRBD2 matching over 7 bases. In germline, CDR1 is MGHRA, CDR2 YSYEKL. With 0 bases clipped from V and 0 bases from J, the junction kept 2 bases outside the gene matches. The CDR3 is made up of 16 amino acids. In nucleotides, the CDR3 is TGCGCCAGCAGCCAAGATAGCGGGCTCTCCTACAATGAGCAGTTCTTC. It specifies CASSQDSGLSYNEQFF.

The rearrangement joins TRBV11-2 to TRBJ2-1; 8 bases are shared with TRBD2. Germline V gene sequence: CDR1 SGHAT, CDR2 FQNNGV. Trimming removed 1 base from V and 7 bases from J; junction bases left unmatched: 6. The CDR3 has 15 amino acids. This CDR3 reads CASSLGSGSWNEQFF. CDR3 bases: TGTGCCAGCAGCTTAGGGAGCGGGAGTTGGAATGAGCAGTTCTTC.

CDR3 DNA: TGTGCCAGCAGTTACAGGGGCGGGACAAGACAAGAGACCCAGTACTTC. Its translation is CASSYRGGTRQETQYF. This chain joins TRBV6-5 and TRBJ2-7; D could derive from TRBD1 or TRBD2 (6 bases each). The J call may not be correct, given that the DNA end is closer to TRBJ2-5. Germline V gene sequence: CDR1 MNHEY, CDR2 SVGAGI. The CDR3 spans 16 residues.